A selection of T cell receptor beta chains follows, all from one sample in a study of blood T cell repertoires in COVID-19. TCRdb's table, derived via immunoSEQ multiplex PCR, lists solely in-frame clones and lacks some. The sample holds 130,000 or so clones; around nine tenths are singletons and the top ten take less than 2.5%. Input material: peripheral blood. These receptors all stem from a man between 65 and 80 years old with active COVID-19. CDR3s include the opening cysteine and the closing phenylalanine or tryptophan. A D gene is named only where the DNA matches it firmly.

D	V	J	DNA	CDR3
TRBD1	TRBV2	TRBJ2-4	TGTGCCAGCAGTGGCCCTGGGACAGGGGCGAGAGACATTCAGTACTTC	CASSGPGTGARDIQYF
.	TRBV25-1	TRBJ2-2	TGTGCCAGCAGTAGGAGGACCGGGGAGCTGTTTTTT	CASSRRTGELFF
.	TRBV5-1	TRBJ2-7	TGCGCCAGCAGCTCCGTAACCTCGAAAGGGGTTAACGAGCAGTACTTC	CASSSVTSKGVNEQYF
.	TRBV5-1	TRBJ2-1	TGCGCCAGCAGCTTGGTAGTCGGCAATGAGCAGTTCTTC	CASSLVVGNEQFF
.	TRBV28	TRBJ1-1	TGTGCCAGCAGTTTATCGTACACTGAAGCTTTCTTT	CASSLSYTEAFF
.	TRBV7-2	TRBJ2-5	TGTGCCAGCAGCTTGCAGGGGTGGGAGACCCAGTACTTC	CASSLQGWETQYF
.	TRBV18	TRBJ1-1	TGTGCCAGCGTTGCACTTAGGGGGAACACTGAAGCTTTCTTT	CASVALRGNTEAFF
TRBD2	TRBV30	TRBJ2-3	TGTGCCTGGACATCTAGCGGAACCACAGATACGCAGTATTTT	CAWTSSGTTDTQYF
TRBD1	TRBV6-5	TRBJ2-4	TGTGCCAGCAGCGGGACAGGGGGAAACATTCAGTACTTC	CASSGTGGNIQYF
.	TRBV25-1	TRBJ2-7	TGTGCCAGCAGTGAGGAGACAGCCGGGCAGTACTTC	CASSEETAGQYF
TRBD2	TRBV18	TRBJ2-7	TGTGCCAGCTCACCGGGGGGGGGCTACGAGCAGTACTTC	CASSPGGGYEQYF
TRBD2	TRBV28	TRBJ2-3	TGTGCCAGCCGAGGGACTAGCGGGAGGCGGGGCACAGATACGCAGTATTTT	CASRGTSGRRGTDTQYF
.	TRBV28	TRBJ1-5	TGTGCCAGCAGCCTTATTACAGGGCCCAGCGTACCCCAGCATTTT	CASSLITGPSVPQHF
.	TRBV7-2	TRBJ1-5	TGTGCCAGCAGCCCACAACAGGGCGGGCAGCCCCAGCATTTT	CASSPQQGGQPQHF
.	TRBV6-2/TRBV6-3	TRBJ1-1	TGTGCCAGCAGCCGGGCCCAGCCCCCCGTTTTTGAAGCTTTCTTT	CASSRAQPPVFEAFF
TRBD1	TRBV5-1	TRBJ2-7	TGCGCCAGCAGCCGGACAGGGGGTAACTACGAGCAGTACTTC	CASSRTGGNYEQYF
TRBD1	TRBV30	TRBJ1-5	TGTGCCTGCACCGGGACAGGGGGCAGTCAGCCCCAGCATTTT	CACTGTGGSQPQHF